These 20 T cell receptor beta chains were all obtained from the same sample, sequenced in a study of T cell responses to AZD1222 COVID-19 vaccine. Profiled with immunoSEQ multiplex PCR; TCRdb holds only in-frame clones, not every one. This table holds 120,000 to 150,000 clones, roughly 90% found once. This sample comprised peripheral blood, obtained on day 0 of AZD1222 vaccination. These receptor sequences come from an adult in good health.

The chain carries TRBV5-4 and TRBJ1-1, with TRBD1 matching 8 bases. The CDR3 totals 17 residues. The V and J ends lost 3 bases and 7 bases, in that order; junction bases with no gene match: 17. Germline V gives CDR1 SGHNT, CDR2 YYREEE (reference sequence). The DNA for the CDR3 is TGTGCCAGCAGCTCCTTAGGCAGGGGGCGGGAAAGGGGTGAAGCTTTCTTT. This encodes CASSSLGRGRERGEAFF.

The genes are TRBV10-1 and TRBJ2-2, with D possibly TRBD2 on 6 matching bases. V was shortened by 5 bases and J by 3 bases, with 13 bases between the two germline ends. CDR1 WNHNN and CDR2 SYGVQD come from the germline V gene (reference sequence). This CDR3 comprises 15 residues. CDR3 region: CASSRWRLDTGELFF. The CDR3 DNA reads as TGCGCCAGCAGTCGTTGGCGACTAGACACCGGGGAGCTGTTTTTT.

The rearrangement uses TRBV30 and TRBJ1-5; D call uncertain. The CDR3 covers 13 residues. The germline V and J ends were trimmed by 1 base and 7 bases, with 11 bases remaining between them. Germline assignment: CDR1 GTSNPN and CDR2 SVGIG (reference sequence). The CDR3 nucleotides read TGTGCCTGGAGTGGGGGAGGGTTCCAGCCCCAGCATTTT. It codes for CAWSGGGFQPQHF.

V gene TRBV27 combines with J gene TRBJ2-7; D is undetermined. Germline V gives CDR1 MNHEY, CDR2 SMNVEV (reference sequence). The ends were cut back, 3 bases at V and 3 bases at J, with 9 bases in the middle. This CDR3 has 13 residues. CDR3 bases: TGTGCCAGCAGTTTTAGGAATTACTACGAGCAGTACTTC. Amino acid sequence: CASSFRNYYEQYF.

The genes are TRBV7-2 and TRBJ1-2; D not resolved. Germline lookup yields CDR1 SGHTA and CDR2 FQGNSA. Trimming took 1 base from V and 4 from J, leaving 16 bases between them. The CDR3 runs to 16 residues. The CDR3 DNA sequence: TGTGCCAGCAGCTTAGGGGCGTCAGGTGCCTTCTATGGCTACACCTTC. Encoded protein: CASSLGASGAFYGYTF.

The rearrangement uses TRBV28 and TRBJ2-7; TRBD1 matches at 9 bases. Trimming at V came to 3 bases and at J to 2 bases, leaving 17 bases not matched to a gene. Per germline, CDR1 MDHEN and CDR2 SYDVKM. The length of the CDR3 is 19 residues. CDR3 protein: CASSFSRLVRGTGTYEQYF. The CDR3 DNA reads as TGTGCCAGCAGTTTTAGTCGGTTGGTTCGGGGGACAGGGACCTACGAGCAGTACTTC.

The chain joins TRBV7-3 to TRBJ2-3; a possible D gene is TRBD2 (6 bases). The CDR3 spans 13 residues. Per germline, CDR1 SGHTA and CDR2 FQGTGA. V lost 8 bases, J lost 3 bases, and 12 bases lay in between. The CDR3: CASGAGGTDTQYF. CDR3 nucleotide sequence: TGTGCCAGCGGGGCAGGAGGGACAGATACGCAGTATTTT.

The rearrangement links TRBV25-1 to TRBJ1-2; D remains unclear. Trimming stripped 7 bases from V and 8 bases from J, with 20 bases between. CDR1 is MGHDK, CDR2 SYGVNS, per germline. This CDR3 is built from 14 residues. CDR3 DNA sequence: TGTGCCAGCACCCCGACGGGTCCCAAGGAAGGCTACACCTTC. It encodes CASTPTGPKEGYTF.

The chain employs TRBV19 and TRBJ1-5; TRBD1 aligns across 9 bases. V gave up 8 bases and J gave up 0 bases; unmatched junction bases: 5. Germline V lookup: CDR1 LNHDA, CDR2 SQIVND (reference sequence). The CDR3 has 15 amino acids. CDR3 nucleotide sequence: TGTGCCAGTCGACGACAGGGGGATAGCAATCAGCCCCAGCATTTT. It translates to CASRRQGDSNQPQHF.

Here the CDR3 reads CASSYGGERETQYF. The CDR3, as DNA: TGTGCCAGCAGTTATGGAGGGGAGAGAGAGACCCAGTACTTC. V usage is TRBV6-6 and J usage is TRBJ2-5, with a possible D match to TRBD2 (6 bases). CDR3 size: 14 residues. CDR1 MNHNY and CDR2 SVGAGI come from the germline V gene (reference sequence). With 3 bases removed from V and 4 bases from J, the gap between germline ends came to 12 bases.

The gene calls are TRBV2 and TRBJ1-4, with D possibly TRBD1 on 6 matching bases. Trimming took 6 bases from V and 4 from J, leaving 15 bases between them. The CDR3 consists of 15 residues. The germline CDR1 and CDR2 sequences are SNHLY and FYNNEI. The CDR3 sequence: CASSPRTAFNEKLFF. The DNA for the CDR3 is TGTGCCAGCAGCCCACGGACAGCCTTTAATGAAAAACTGTTTTTT.

As DNA, the CDR3 is TGTGCCAGCAGCGGACCCCCGGACAGGGTTATAGGAGAGACCCAGTACTTC. Residues: CASSGPPDRVIGETQYF. The chain recombines TRBV9 with TRBJ2-5; 8 nucleotides line up with TRBD1. CDR1 and CDR2 (germline): SGDLS, YYNGEE. The CDR3 has 17 amino acids. Unmatched junction bases numbered 14, after V lost 3 bases and J lost 4 bases.

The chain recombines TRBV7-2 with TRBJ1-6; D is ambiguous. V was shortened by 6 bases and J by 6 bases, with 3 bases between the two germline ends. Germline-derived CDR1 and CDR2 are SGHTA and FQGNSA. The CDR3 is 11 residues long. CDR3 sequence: CASRTNSPLHF. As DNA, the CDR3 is TGTGCCAGCAGGACTAATTCACCCCTCCACTTT.

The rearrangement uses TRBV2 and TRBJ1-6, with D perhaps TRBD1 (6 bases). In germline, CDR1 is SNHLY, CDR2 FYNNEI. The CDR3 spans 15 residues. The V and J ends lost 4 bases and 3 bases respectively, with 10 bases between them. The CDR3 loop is CASSAGADYNSPLHF. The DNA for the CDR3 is TGTGCCAGCAGTGCAGGGGCCGACTATAATTCACCCCTCCACTTT.

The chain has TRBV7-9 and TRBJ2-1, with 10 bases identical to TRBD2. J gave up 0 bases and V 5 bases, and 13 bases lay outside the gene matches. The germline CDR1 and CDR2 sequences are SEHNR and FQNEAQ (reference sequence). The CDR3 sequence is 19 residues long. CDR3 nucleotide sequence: TGTGCCAGCAGCCCAACTCTAGCGGGGGCGTTTAGCTCCTACAATGAGCAGTTCTTC. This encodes CASSPTLAGAFSSYNEQFF.

The CDR3 region has the DNA TGTGCCAGCAGTGAAGCGCCGGGAGGTCAGCCCCAGCATTTT. Protein product: CASSEAPGGQPQHF. V usage is TRBV6-1 and J usage is TRBJ1-5; no clear D. Germline lookup yields CDR1 MNHNS and CDR2 SASEGT. The CDR3 has 14 residues. The V end was cut by 0 bases, the J end by 6 bases, with 9 bases between.

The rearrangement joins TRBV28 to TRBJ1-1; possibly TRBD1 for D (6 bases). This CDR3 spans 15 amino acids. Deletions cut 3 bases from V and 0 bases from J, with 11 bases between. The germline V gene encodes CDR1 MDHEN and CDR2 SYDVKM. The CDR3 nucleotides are TGTGCCAGCAGTTTCAGGGGCGAGGTGAACACTGAAGCTTTCTTT. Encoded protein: CASSFRGEVNTEAFF.

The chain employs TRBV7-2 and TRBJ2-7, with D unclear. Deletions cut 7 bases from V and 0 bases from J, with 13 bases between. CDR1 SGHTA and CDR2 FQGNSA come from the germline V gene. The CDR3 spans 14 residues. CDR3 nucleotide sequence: TGTGCCAGCACCATAGATTTCGGCTCCTACGAGCAGTACTTC. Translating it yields CASTIDFGSYEQYF.

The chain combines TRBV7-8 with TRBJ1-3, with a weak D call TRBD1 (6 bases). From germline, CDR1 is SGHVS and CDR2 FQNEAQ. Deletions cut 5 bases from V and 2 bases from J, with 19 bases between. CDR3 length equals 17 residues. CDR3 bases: TGTGCCAGCAGCACCCAGCCTATCGGGACAACTGGAAACACCATATATTTT. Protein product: CASSTQPIGTTGNTIYF.

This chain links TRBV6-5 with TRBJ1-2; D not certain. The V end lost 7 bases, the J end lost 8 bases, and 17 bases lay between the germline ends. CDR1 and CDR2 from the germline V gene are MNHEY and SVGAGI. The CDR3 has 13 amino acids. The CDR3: CASKIGEVGGYTF. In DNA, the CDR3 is TGTGCCAGCAAAATCGGGGAGGTAGGGGGCTACACCTTC.